Listed here are 6 T cell receptor beta chains from one sample, sequenced in a study of T cells in localized non-small cell lung cancer. Profiled with immunoSEQ multiplex PCR; TCRdb holds only in-frame clones, not every one. The sample has tens of thousands of clones, roughly 90% seen once. The sequencing used PBMCs, collected before any cancer treatment. These receptors all stem from a woman aged 35-70 years with stage II lung adenocarcinoma.

This clone was counted a single time. Here the CDR3 DNA reads TGTGCCAGCAGACGGGACAGTCATAACTATGGCTACACCTTC. Translated, it gives CASRRDSHNYGYTF. This sequence joins TRBV28 and TRBJ1-2; 7 bases agree with TRBD1. There are 14 residues in the CDR3. V lost 6 bases and J lost 1; bases outside the gene matches: 5. CDR1 and CDR2 from the germline V gene are MDHEN and SYDVKM.

The chain employs TRBV6-5 and TRBJ1-2, with D perhaps TRBD1 (5 bases). In germline, CDR1 is MNHEY, CDR2 SVGAGI. CDR3 size: 14 residues. V lost 0 bases to trimming and J lost 5 bases, with 10 bases between them. The CDR3 loop is CASSYSPRTYGYTF. CDR3 bases: TGTGCCAGCAGTTACTCCCCCAGGACATATGGCTACACCTTC.

The chain carries TRBV29-1 and TRBJ1-2; 7 nucleotides align to TRBD1. Per the germline V gene, CDR1 is SQVTM and CDR2 is ANQGSEA. Trimming at V came to 4 bases and at J to 3 bases, leaving 5 bases not matched to a gene. The CDR3 is made up of 13 amino acids. The CDR3 loop reads CSVGQQGHYGYTF. The CDR3 DNA reads as TGCAGCGTTGGGCAACAGGGGCACTATGGCTACACCTTC.

The gene calls are TRBV7-2 and TRBJ2-5; TRBD2 aligns across 8 bases. Germline lookup yields CDR1 SGHTA and CDR2 FQGNSA. The CDR3 runs to 13 residues. V was pared by 1 base and J by 5 bases, with 0 bases of the junction left unmatched. The CDR3 bases are TGTGCCAGCAGCTTAGGGACTAGCGAGACCCAGTACTTC. The encoded protein is CASSLGTSETQYF.

J is TRBJ2-7 and V is TRBV28; 7 nucleotides align to TRBD1. This CDR3 is 14 amino acids long. CDR1 is MDHEN, CDR2 SYDVKM, per germline. The trim removed 6 bases at V and 5 bases at J, leaving 10 bases unmatched. The CDR3 spells CASSPFRQGNEQYF. CDR3 coding DNA: TGTGCCAGCAGCCCCTTCAGACAGGGAAACGAGCAGTACTTC.

The J gene is TRBJ1-1, the V gene TRBV19; a possible D gene is TRBD1 (5 bases). V was pared by 7 bases and J by 4 bases, with 16 bases between. CDR1 is LNHDA and CDR2 is SQIVND in the germline V gene (reference sequence). There are 14 residues in the CDR3. The CDR3 region has the DNA TGTGCCAGTAAGTCAGGGCAGATTACCACTGAAGCTTTCTTT. Protein: CASKSGQITTEAFF.